These 8 T cell receptor beta chains came from one sample sequenced in a study of T cell responses to AZD1222 COVID-19 vaccine. Here immunoSEQ multiplex PCR was the method, and the copy in TCRdb shows in-frame clones only, minus some. The sample includes 110,000 to 150,000 clones, 92% of them seen just once. The material was peripheral blood, obtained on day 0 of AZD1222 vaccination. Every receptor here comes from an adult in good health.

This sequence joins TRBV19 and TRBJ2-7; D possibly corresponds to TRBD2 (6 bases). Trimming took 3 bases from V and 3 from J, leaving 21 bases between them. CDR1 and CDR2 (germline): LNHDA, SQIVND (reference sequence). CDR3 length: 17 residues. The CDR3 DNA follows: TGTGCCAGTAGTATTTCGGAGGGGCATCAATCCGACTACGAGCAGTACTTC. Translated: CASSISEGHQSDYEQYF.

V and J are TRBV28 and TRBJ1-2; D not resolved. Germline V gives CDR1 MDHEN, CDR2 SYDVKM. V dropped 2 bases and J dropped 8 bases, with 15 bases sitting between them. The length of the CDR3 is 14 residues. This chain's CDR3 is CASSLNLGGGGYTF. CDR3 DNA: TGTGCCAGCAGTTTAAATTTGGGAGGTGGCGGCTACACCTTC.

The chain employs TRBV30 and TRBJ1-4; possible D gene TRBD1, 5 bases. The CDR3 sequence is 14 residues long. V was pared by 5 bases and J by 0 bases, with 10 bases between. The germline CDR1 and CDR2 sequences are GTSNPN and SVGIG (reference sequence). This CDR3 is CAWGAGATNEKLFF. CDR3 in DNA: TGTGCCTGGGGGGCGGGGGCAACTAATGAAAAACTGTTTTTT.

This sequence joins TRBV7-2 and TRBJ1-2; 7 bases are a match to TRBD1. Losses at the gene ends were 3 bases for V and 2 bases for J; bases not matched to a gene: 6. CDR1 is SGHTA, CDR2 FQGNSA, per germline. The CDR3 loop spans 15 amino acids. The CDR3 sequence is CASSLLKGANYGYTF. DNA for the CDR3: TGTGCCAGCAGCTTGTTAAAGGGGGCCAACTATGGCTACACCTTC.

This rearrangement joins TRBV7-8 to TRBJ2-7, with TRBD2 matching 8 bases. The CDR3 extends over 17 amino acids. The germline V gene has CDR1 SGHVS and CDR2 FQNEAQ. J lost 3 bases, V lost 2 bases, and 12 bases had no gene match. The CDR3 DNA reads as TGTGCCAGCAGCTTAATGGGGAGGAGCGGGAGTTTCTACGAGCAGTACTTC. Its translation: CASSLMGRSGSFYEQYF.

The chain recombines TRBV6-5 with TRBJ1-3; 11 bases agree with TRBD1. The germline V gene encodes CDR1 MNHEY and CDR2 SVGAGI. J was trimmed by 14 bases and V by 6 bases; bases with no gene match: 3. This CDR3 spans 11 amino acids. The CDR3 nucleotides read TGTGCCAGCAGGCGGACAGGGGGCCTATATTTT. Translating it yields CASRRTGGLYF.

The chain employs TRBV7-2 and TRBJ1-2; 8 nucleotides line up with TRBD1. Unmatched junction bases numbered 7, after V lost 6 bases and J lost 4 bases. The V gene's germline CDR1 is SGHTA and CDR2 FQGNSA. The CDR3 totals 14 residues. The CDR3 DNA sequence: TGTGCCAGCAGTCACGGACAGGGTAGCTATGGCTACACCTTC. Its protein is CASSHGQGSYGYTF.

This chain joins TRBV25-1 and TRBJ2-7; 10 bases are shared with TRBD2. The CDR3 has 16 amino acids. Germline V CDR1 and CDR2: MGHDK, SYGVNS. V was pared by 5 bases and J by 2 bases, with 9 bases of the junction left unmatched. CDR3 residues: CASSLIAGGRPYEQYF. DNA for the CDR3: TGTGCCAGCAGTTTAATAGCGGGAGGTAGACCCTACGAGCAGTACTTC.